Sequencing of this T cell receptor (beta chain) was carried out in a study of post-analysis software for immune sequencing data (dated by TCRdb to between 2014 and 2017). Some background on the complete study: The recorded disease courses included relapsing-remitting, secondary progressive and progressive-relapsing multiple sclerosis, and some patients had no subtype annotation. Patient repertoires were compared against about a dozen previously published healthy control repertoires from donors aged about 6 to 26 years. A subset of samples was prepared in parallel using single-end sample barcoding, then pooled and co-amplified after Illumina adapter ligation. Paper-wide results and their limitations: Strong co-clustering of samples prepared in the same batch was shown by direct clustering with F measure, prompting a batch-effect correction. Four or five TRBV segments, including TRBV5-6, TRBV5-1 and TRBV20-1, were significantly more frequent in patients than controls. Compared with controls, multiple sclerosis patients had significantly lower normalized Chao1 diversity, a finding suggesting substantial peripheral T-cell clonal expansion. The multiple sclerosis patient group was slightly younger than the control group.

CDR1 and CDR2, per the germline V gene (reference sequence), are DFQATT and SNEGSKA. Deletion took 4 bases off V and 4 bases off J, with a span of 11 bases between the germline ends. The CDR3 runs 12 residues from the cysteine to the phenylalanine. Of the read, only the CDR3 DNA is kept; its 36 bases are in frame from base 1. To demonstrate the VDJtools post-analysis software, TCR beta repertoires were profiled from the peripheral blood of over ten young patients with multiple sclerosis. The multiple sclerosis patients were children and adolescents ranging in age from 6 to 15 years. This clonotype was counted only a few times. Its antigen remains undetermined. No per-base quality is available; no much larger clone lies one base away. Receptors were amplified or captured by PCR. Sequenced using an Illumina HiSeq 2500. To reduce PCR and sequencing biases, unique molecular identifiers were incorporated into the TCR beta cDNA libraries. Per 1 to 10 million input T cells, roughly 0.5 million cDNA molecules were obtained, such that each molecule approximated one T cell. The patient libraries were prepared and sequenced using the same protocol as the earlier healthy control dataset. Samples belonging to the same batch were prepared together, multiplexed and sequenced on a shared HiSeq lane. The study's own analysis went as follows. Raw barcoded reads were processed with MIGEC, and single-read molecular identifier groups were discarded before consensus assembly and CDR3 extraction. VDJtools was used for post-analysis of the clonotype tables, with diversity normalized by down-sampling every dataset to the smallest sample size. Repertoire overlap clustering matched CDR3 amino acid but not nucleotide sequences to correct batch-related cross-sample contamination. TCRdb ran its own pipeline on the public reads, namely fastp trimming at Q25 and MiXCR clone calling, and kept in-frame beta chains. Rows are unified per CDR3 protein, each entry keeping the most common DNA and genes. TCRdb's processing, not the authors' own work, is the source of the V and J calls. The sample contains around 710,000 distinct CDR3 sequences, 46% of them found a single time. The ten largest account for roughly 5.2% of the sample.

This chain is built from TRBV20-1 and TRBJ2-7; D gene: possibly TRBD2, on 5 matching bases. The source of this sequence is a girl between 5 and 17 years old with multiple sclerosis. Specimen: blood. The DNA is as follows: TGCAGTGCTAAAAGCGGACCTTACGAGCAGTACTTC. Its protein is CSAKSGPYEQYF.